This TCR beta chain was sequenced during a study of siplizumab effects on memory and regulatory T cells. Study-wide findings and caveats: The Treg-derived share of mappable alloreactive CD4+ clones averaged approximately 71% with siplizumab and 25% to 30% in controls. Naive T cells appeared more varied than memory cells and looked like key alloresponse contributors.

Libraries were prepared by immunoSEQ multiplex PCR; TCRdb keeps only in-frame clonotypes and omits some of them. The sample shows tens of thousands of clones, nearly 98% of them seen only once. To note about this clone: Antigen unknown.

The germline V gene encodes CDR1 MGHRA and CDR2 YSYEKL. The CDR3 totals 13 residues. Deletions cut 0 bases from V and 6 bases from J, with 6 bases between. The J gene is TRBJ1-5, the V gene TRBV4-1, with D possibly being TRBD1 (5 bases). This receptor was identified in a human donor in good health. The sequencing sample was made of naive CD8+ T cells sorted from blood. This chain's CDR3 is CASSQDGGQPQHF. CDR3 bases: TGCGCCAGCAGCCAAGATGGGGGTCAGCCCCAGCATTTT.